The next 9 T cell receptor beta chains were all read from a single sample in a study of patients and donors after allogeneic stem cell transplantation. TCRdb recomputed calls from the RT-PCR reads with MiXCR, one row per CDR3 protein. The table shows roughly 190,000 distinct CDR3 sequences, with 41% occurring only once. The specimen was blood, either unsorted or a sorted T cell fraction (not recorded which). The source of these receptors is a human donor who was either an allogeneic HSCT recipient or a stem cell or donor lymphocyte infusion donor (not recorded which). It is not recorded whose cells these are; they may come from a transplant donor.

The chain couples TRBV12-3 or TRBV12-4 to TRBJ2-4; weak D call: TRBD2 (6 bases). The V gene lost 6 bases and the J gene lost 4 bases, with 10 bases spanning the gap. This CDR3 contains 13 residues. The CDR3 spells CASSPREKNIQYF. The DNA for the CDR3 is TGTGCCAGCAGCCCCCGGGAGAAAAACATTCAGTACTTC.

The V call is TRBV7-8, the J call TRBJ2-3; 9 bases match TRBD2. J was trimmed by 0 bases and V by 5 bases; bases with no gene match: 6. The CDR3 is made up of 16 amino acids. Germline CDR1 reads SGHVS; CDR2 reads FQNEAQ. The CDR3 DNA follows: TGTGCCAGCAGCCAAGGGACTAGCAGTAGCACAGATACGCAGTATTTT. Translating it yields CASSQGTSSSTDTQYF.

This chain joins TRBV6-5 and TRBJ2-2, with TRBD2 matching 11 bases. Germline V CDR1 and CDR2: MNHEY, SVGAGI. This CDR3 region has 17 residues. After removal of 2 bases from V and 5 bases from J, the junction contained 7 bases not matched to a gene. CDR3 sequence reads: CASSYRTSGSPTGELFF. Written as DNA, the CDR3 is TGTGCCAGCAGTTACAGAACTAGCGGGAGCCCGACCGGGGAGCTGTTTTTT.

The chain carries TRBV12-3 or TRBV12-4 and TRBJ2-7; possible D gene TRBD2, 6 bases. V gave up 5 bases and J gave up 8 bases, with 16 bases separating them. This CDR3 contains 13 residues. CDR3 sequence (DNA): TGTGCCAGCAGTCCGGGACTGGAGCTAAAGCAGTACTTC. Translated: CASSPGLELKQYF.

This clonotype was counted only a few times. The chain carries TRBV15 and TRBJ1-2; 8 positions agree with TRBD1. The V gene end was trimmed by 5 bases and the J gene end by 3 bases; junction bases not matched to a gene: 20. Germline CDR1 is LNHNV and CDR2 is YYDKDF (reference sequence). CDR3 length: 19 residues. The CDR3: CATSSHLSTDRASYYGYTF. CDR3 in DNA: TGTGCCACCAGCTCACACCTCTCTACGGACAGGGCAAGCTACTATGGCTACACCTTC. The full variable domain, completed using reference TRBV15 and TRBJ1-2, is DAMVIQNPRYQVTQFGKPVTLSCSQTLNHNVMYWYQQKSSQAPKLLFHYYDKDFNNEADTPDNFQSRRPNTSFCFLDIRSPGLGDTAMYLCATSSHLSTDRASYYGYTFGSGTRLTVV.

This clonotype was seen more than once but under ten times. The CDR3 loop reads CASSSYSGWSNVLTF. DNA for the CDR3: TGTGCCAGCAGCTCCTACTCAGGGTGGTCCAACGTCCTGACTTTC. This rearrangement joins TRBV11-2 to TRBJ2-6; a weak D match, TRBD1 (5 bases). V shed 4 bases and J shed 8 bases, with 15 bases lying between them. Germline CDR1 and CDR2: SGHAT and FQNNGV. The CDR3 is 15 amino acids.

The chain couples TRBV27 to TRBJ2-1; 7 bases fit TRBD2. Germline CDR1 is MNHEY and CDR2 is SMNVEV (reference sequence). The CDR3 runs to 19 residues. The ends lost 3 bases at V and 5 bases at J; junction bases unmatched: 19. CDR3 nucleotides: TGTGCCAGCAGTTTTCTTGCGGGAGCAAGAGAGGATTTAAACAATGAGCAGTTCTTC. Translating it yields CASSFLAGAREDLNNEQFF.

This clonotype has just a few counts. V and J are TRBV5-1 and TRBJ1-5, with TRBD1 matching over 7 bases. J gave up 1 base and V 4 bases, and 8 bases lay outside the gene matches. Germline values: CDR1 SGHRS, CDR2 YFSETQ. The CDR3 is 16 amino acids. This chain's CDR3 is CASSPTGSSSNQPQHF. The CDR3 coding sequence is TGCGCCAGCAGCCCGACAGGGTCTTCCAGCAATCAGCCCCAGCATTTT.

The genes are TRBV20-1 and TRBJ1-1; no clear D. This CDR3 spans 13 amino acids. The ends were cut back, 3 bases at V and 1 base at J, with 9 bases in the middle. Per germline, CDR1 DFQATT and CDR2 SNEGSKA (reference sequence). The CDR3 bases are TGCAGTGCTAGCACTTTTTGGAACACTGAAGCTTTCTTT. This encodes CSASTFWNTEAFF.